Below are 24 T cell receptor beta chains sequenced from a single sample in a study of neoadjuvant anti-PD-1 for oral cavity cancer. Using immunoSEQ multiplex PCR, the repertoire was profiled, and TCRdb retains in-frame clones only, with some absent. Of 60,000 to 75,000 clones in the sample, approximately 80% were seen once. The sequences come from PBMCs, collected before nivolumab (anti-PD-1) treatment. Source of these receptors: a person aged 35-79 years with oral cavity squamous cell carcinoma.

The chain links TRBV14 to TRBJ2-5, with 8 bases matching TRBD1. The germline V gene has CDR1 SGHDN and CDR2 FVKESK. Losses at the gene ends were 5 bases for V and 4 bases for J; bases not matched to a gene: 9. CDR3 size: 15 residues. CDR3 coding DNA: TGTGCCAGCAGCTCCTGGACAGGGAGCGGAGAGACCCAGTACTTC. As protein: CASSSWTGSGETQYF.

There are a few counts of this clone. V and J are TRBV10-3 and TRBJ1-2; TRBD1 is a possible D gene (5 bases). V lost 3 bases and J lost 0, with 11 bases in between. Germline CDR1 reads ENHRY; CDR2 reads SYGVKD. The CDR3 covers 15 residues. CDR3 bases: TGTGCCATCAGTGAAATCCGGGGGACTAACTATGGCTACACCTTC. It encodes CAISEIRGTNYGYTF.

This rearrangement joins TRBV19 to TRBJ2-5, with 10 bases that match TRBD2. The germline CDR1 and CDR2 sequences are LNHDA and SQIVND (reference sequence). Unmatched junction bases numbered 6, after V lost 0 bases and J lost 5 bases. The CDR3 totals 16 residues. The CDR3 DNA follows: TGTGCCAGTAGTATAGATGAGCGGGAGGGCCGGGAGACCCAGTACTTC. Its protein product is CASSIDEREGRETQYF. Using reference TRBV19 and TRBJ2-5 for the parts outside the CDR3, the full variable domain is DGGITQSPKYLFRKEGQNVTLSCEQNLNHDAMYWYRQDPGQGLRLIYYSQIVNDFQKGDIAEGYSVSREKKESFPLTVTSAQKNPTAFYLCASSIDEREGRETQYFGPGTRLLVL.

This chain connects TRBV29-1 to TRBJ1-2, with 7 bases that match TRBD1. Germline V gene lookup returns CDR1 SQVTM and CDR2 ANQGSEA. V gave up 8 bases and J gave up 6 bases; unmatched junction bases: 9. This CDR3 has 12 amino acids. The CDR3 is CSFQGDPNGYTF. The CDR3 DNA is TGCAGCTTCCAGGGGGATCCCAATGGCTACACCTTC.

The chain recombines TRBV30 with TRBJ1-5; D remains unclear. V shed 0 bases and J shed 11 bases, with 11 bases lying between them. CDR1 is GTSNPN and CDR2 is SVGIG in the germline V gene (reference sequence). The CDR3 runs to 12 residues. CDR3 DNA: TGTGCCTGGAGTGTACGTCAGGAAGCCCAGCATTTT. Translating it yields CAWSVRQEAQHF.

J is TRBJ2-7 and V is TRBV5-8; 12 bases fit TRBD2. The length of the CDR3 is 13 residues. Germline V gene sequence: CDR1 SGHTS, CDR2 YDEGEE. Trimming at V came to 8 bases and at J to 5 bases, leaving 5 bases not matched to a gene. Written as DNA, the CDR3 is TGTGCCAGTCGACTAGCGGGAGACCACGAGCAGTACTTC. This gives the protein CASRLAGDHEQYF.

The rearrangement links TRBV6-1 to TRBJ1-1, with D possibly TRBD1 on 5 matching bases. CDR3 length equals 13 residues. Germline assignment: CDR1 MNHNS and CDR2 SASEGT. With 6 bases removed from V and 5 bases from J, the gap between germline ends came to 13 bases. As DNA, the CDR3 is TGTGCCAGCAGATGGGGGGGGAGGACTGAAGCTTTCTTT. Its translation: CASRWGGRTEAFF.

J is TRBJ2-7 and V is TRBV6-6; maybe TRBD1 (6 bases). The CDR3 covers 15 residues. With 4 bases removed from V and 0 bases from J, the gap between germline ends came to 13 bases. CDR1 and CDR2 (germline): MNHNY, SVGAGI (reference sequence). CDR3 loop: CASSSGQITSYEQYF. CDR3 DNA: TGTGCCAGCAGTTCAGGACAGATTACCTCCTACGAGCAGTACTTC.

The chain uses TRBV28 and TRBJ2-4; perhaps TRBD1 as D (6 bases). V was cut by 3 bases and J by 5 bases, with 11 bases left in between. The CDR3 runs 14 residues. Per the germline V gene, CDR1 is MDHEN and CDR2 is SYDVKM. The CDR3 region is CASSFTGNENIQYF. CDR3 sequence (DNA): TGTGCCAGCAGTTTTACAGGGAACGAAAACATTCAGTACTTC.

The chain carries TRBV19 and TRBJ1-5, with D unclear. Germline CDR1 reads LNHDA; CDR2 reads SQIVND (reference sequence). The V end lost 6 bases, the J end lost 2 bases, and 8 bases lay between the germline ends. The CDR3 contains 13 residues. The CDR3 is CASRYSGNQPQHF. The DNA of the CDR3 is TGTGCCAGTAGGTACAGCGGCAATCAGCCCCAGCATTTT.

The chain has TRBV29-1 and TRBJ2-2; 10 nucleotides agree with TRBD2. The V and J ends lost 4 bases and 5 bases, in that order; junction bases with no gene match: 10. CDR3 length: 16 amino acids. The germline CDR1 and CDR2 sequences are SQVTM and ANQGSEA. CDR3 nucleotide sequence: TGCAGCGTTGGGAGGCTAGCGGGAGAGTCTACCGGGGAGCTGTTTTTT. Translated: CSVGRLAGESTGELFF.

This CDR3 reads CASSLRSRVYEQYF. DNA for the CDR3: TGTGCCAGCAGCTTAAGGAGCAGGGTCTACGAGCAGTACTTC. The chain recombines TRBV11-2 with TRBJ2-7; tentative D call: TRBD1 (5 bases). Germline values: CDR1 SGHAT, CDR2 FQNNGV. The CDR3 covers 14 residues. Trimming took off 2 bases at V and 3 bases at J, with 11 bases between the two ends.

The chain is built from TRBV11-3 and TRBJ2-5; possible D gene TRBD2, 5 bases. With 4 bases removed from V and 10 bases from J, the gap between germline ends came to 13 bases. This CDR3 is built from 12 residues. CDR1 and CDR2 from the germline V gene are SGHNT and YENEEA. CDR3 sequence: CASSSNSGYQYF. The DNA of the CDR3 is TGTGCCAGCAGCTCAAATTCGGGGTACCAGTACTTC.

V usage is TRBV9 and J usage is TRBJ1-4, with D tentatively TRBD1 (5 bases). The CDR3 extends over 14 amino acids. Looked up from germline, CDR1 is SGDLS and CDR2 is YYNGEE. V was cut by 0 bases and J by 10 bases, with 13 bases left in between. CDR3 region: CASSVGGDRGKLFF. The CDR3 nucleotides read TGTGCCAGCAGCGTAGGGGGGGACCGGGGAAAACTGTTTTTT. Full variable domain (outside the CDR3, taken from reference TRBV9 and TRBJ1-4): DSGVTQTPKHLITATGQRVTLRCSPRSGDLSVYWYQQSLDQGLQFLIQYYNGEERAKGNILERFSAQQFPDLHSELNLSSLELGDSALYFCASSVGGDRGKLFFGSGTQLSVL.

This clone was recorded only once. The gene calls are TRBV4-2 and TRBJ2-1; 7 bases fit TRBD2. V shed 0 bases and J 12 bases; nucleotides not matched to a gene: 11. This CDR3 region has 15 residues. CDR1 and CDR2 (germline): LGHNA, YNFKEQ. CDR3 sequence reads: CASSQDFLLGGAQFF. The CDR3 DNA follows: TGTGCCAGCAGCCAAGATTTCTTGCTGGGAGGGGCGCAGTTCTTC.

The V call is TRBV18, the J call TRBJ2-2; D not resolved. The CDR3 is 14 residues long. Trimming pared 1 base from V and 6 bases from J, leaving 9 bases between. The germline V gene encodes CDR1 KGHSH and CDR2 LQKENI. As DNA, the CDR3 is TGTGCCAGCTCACCACAATTGGGTGCCGGGGAGCTGTTTTTT. Protein sequence: CASSPQLGAGELFF.

The chain has TRBV7-2 and TRBJ1-2; unclear D gene. Trimming removed 4 bases at V and 2 bases at J, with 14 bases between. CDR3 size: 15 residues. CDR1 is SGHTA and CDR2 is FQGNSA in the germline V gene. For the CDR3, the DNA is TGTGCCAGCAGCTCTAGACCGACACCGAACTATGGCTACACCTTC. This codes for CASSSRPTPNYGYTF. The entire variable domain, with the rest obtained from reference TRBV7-2 and TRBJ1-2, is as follows: GAGVSQSPSNKVTEKGKDVELRCDPISGHTALYWYRQSLGQGLEFLIYFQGNSAPDKSGLPSDRFSAERTGGSVSTLTIQRTQQEDSAVYLCASSSRPTPNYGYTFGSGTRLTVV.

The rearrangement links TRBV7-3 to TRBJ1-3, with D maybe TRBD1 (5 bases). The CDR3 has 15 residues. V gave up 5 bases and J gave up 0 bases, with 11 bases separating them. The V gene's germline CDR1 is SGHTA and CDR2 FQGTGA. CDR3 sequence: CASSPTGASGNTIYF. The CDR3 DNA sequence: TGTGCCAGCAGCCCCACAGGTGCCTCTGGAAACACCATATATTTT.

The chain carries TRBV6-5 and TRBJ1-1, with unresolved D. Germline V lookup: CDR1 MNHEY, CDR2 SVGAGI. V lost 0 bases and J lost 10, with 18 bases in between. The CDR3 has 15 amino acids. Here the CDR3 DNA reads TGTGCCAGCAGTTACTCATTAAGCGAGGGCCGCACAGCTTTCTTT. This codes for CASSYSLSEGRTAFF.

The chain combines TRBV5-6 with TRBJ1-5; D remains unclear. With 2 bases removed from V and 1 base from J, the gap between germline ends came to 13 bases. This CDR3 has 16 residues. CDR1 SGHDT and CDR2 YYEEEE come from the germline V gene. CDR3 in DNA: TGTGCCAGCAGCTTACGGGTTGGGCGGAGCAATCAGCCCCAGCATTTT. Translating it yields CASSLRVGRSNQPQHF. Supplemented by reference TRBV5-6 and TRBJ1-5, the full variable domain reads DAGVTQSPTHLIKTRGQQVTLRCSPKSGHDTVSWYQQALGQGPQFIFQYYEEEERQRGNFPDRFSGHQFPNYSSELNVNALLLGDSALYLCASSLRVGRSNQPQHFGDGTRLSIL.

V and J are TRBV5-4 and TRBJ1-1; maybe TRBD1 (6 bases). The CDR3 covers 15 residues. Trimming shortened V by 0 bases and J by 0 bases, and 9 bases separated the two germline ends. The germline V gene has CDR1 SGHNT and CDR2 YYREEE (reference sequence). The CDR3 sequence: CASSLGGPVNTEAFF. Here the CDR3 DNA reads TGTGCCAGCAGCTTGGGGGGGCCGGTGAACACTGAAGCTTTCTTT. The variable domain in full, with the rest retrieved from reference TRBV5-4 and TRBJ1-1, is ETGVTQSPTHLIKTRGQQVTLRCSSQSGHNTVSWYQQALGQGPQFIFQYYREEENGRGNFPPRFSGLQFPNYSSELNVNALELDDSALYLCASSLGGPVNTEAFFGQGTRLTVV.

V is TRBV29-1 and J is TRBJ2-1, with D possibly being TRBD2 (6 bases). The CDR3 length is 14 residues. Trimming took 8 bases from V and 4 from J, leaving 18 bases between them. CDR1 is SQVTM, CDR2 ANQGSEA, per germline. CDR3 sequence: CSSLEPAGYNEQFF. In nucleotides, the CDR3 is TGCAGCTCCTTGGAGCCGGCGGGGTACAATGAGCAGTTCTTC.

This rearrangement joins TRBV7-2 to TRBJ1-2, with D perhaps matching TRBD1 (5 bases). Deletions cut 5 bases from V and 7 bases from J, with 17 bases between. CDR3 size: 14 residues. Germline V gene lookup returns CDR1 SGHTA and CDR2 FQGNSA. CDR3 DNA: TGTGCCAGCAGCGCCGGGGGGGGTCAGGGTGGCTACACCTTC. Translation: CASSAGGGQGGYTF. Combining the CDR3 with reference TRBV7-2 and TRBJ1-2 gives the whole variable domain GAGVSQSPSNKVTEKGKDVELRCDPISGHTALYWYRQSLGQGLEFLIYFQGNSAPDKSGLPSDRFSAERTGGSVSTLTIQRTQQEDSAVYLCASSAGGGQGGYTFGSGTRLTVV.

This clone came up a few times. The V and J genes are TRBV7-2 and TRBJ1-5, with D hard to call. This CDR3 is 14 amino acids long. CDR1 is SGHTA, CDR2 FQGNSA, per germline. V lost 5 bases and J 3 bases, leaving 11 bases between the germline ends. In nucleotides, the CDR3 is TGTGCCAGCAGCCCATCAAAGGACAATCAGCCCCAGCATTTT. As protein: CASSPSKDNQPQHF. Based on the CDR3 plus reference TRBV7-2 and TRBJ1-5, the full variable domain is GAGVSQSPSNKVTEKGKDVELRCDPISGHTALYWYRQSLGQGLEFLIYFQGNSAPDKSGLPSDRFSAERTGGSVSTLTIQRTQQEDSAVYLCASSPSKDNQPQHFGDGTRLSIL.